The 24 T cell receptor beta chains below were found in one sample sequenced in a study of T cell responses to AZD1222 COVID-19 vaccine. Using immunoSEQ multiplex PCR, the repertoire was profiled, and TCRdb retains in-frame clones only, with some absent. The repertoire holds more than 110,000 clones, with approximately 90% as singletons. This specimen consisted of peripheral blood, obtained on day 0 of AZD1222 vaccination. The receptors were sampled from an adult in good health.

Only one count was recorded for this clone. V is TRBV30 and J is TRBJ1-5; D remains ambiguous. The V and J ends lost 4 bases and 0 bases respectively, with 16 bases between them. This CDR3 is 16 amino acids long. Germline CDR1 and CDR2: GTSNPN and SVGIG (reference sequence). CDR3 region: CAWTRTRGCSNQPQHF. CDR3 in DNA: TGTGCCTGGACCCGTACTAGAGGGTGTAGCAATCAGCCCCAGCATTTT.

The rearrangement uses TRBV7-2 and TRBJ2-7, with 10 positions matching TRBD2. The CDR3 is 16 residues long. Germline V CDR1 and CDR2: SGHTA, FQGNSA. The junction had 6 bases not matched to a gene; V was cut back by 4 bases and J by 0 bases. In nucleotides, the CDR3 is TGTGCCAGCAGCTCAAGGACTAGCGGATTCTCCTACGAGCAGTACTTC. Translating gives CASSSRTSGFSYEQYF.

The CDR3 loop reads CASSGRDAGSYNEQFF. CDR3 DNA: TGTGCCAGTAGTGGGAGGGACGCCGGCTCCTACAATGAGCAGTTCTTC. The chain carries TRBV19 and TRBJ2-1; 7 bases fit TRBD2. CDR3 length: 16 residues. V gave up 5 bases and J gave up 0 bases; unmatched junction bases: 7. Looked up from germline, CDR1 is LNHDA and CDR2 is SQIVND (reference sequence).

The chain employs TRBV7-8 and TRBJ2-6, with D tentatively TRBD1 (5 bases). Germline V CDR1 and CDR2: SGHVS, FQNEAQ. CDR3 length: 18 residues. The V and J ends lost 1 base and 0 bases respectively, with 13 bases between them. The CDR3: CASSLEARQTSGANVLTF. DNA for the CDR3: TGTGCCAGCAGCTTAGAGGCTCGACAGACCTCTGGGGCCAACGTCCTGACTTTC.

The chain employs TRBV6-5 and TRBJ1-2; 9 bases map to TRBD1. The V segment lost 6 bases and the J segment 7 bases; nucleotides outside the gene matches: 6. Germline values: CDR1 MNHEY, CDR2 SVGAGI. The length of the CDR3 is 13 residues. CDR3 amino acids: CASSFRDRVGYTF. The DNA of the CDR3 is TGTGCCAGCAGCTTCCGGGACAGGGTTGGCTACACCTTC.

Here the CDR3 DNA reads TGTGCCAGCAGCTTGCCGGATGCTGAGACCCAGTACTTC. Translated, it gives CASSLPDAETQYF. V gene TRBV11-1 combines with J gene TRBJ2-5; D is uncertain. V lost 3 bases to trimming and J lost 5 bases, with 10 bases between them. The germline V gene has CDR1 SGHAT and CDR2 FQDESV (reference sequence). This CDR3 region has 13 residues.

The V call is TRBV3-1 (or the pseudogene TRBV3-2), the J call TRBJ2-2; no clear D. CDR3 size: 13 residues. Germline V gene sequence: CDR1 LGHDT, CDR2 YNNKEL (reference sequence). The V gene lost 4 bases and the J gene lost 7 bases, with 10 bases spanning the gap. The CDR3 spells CASSPLSFGELFF. The CDR3, as DNA: TGTGCCAGCAGCCCCCTTTCCTTCGGGGAGCTGTTTTTT.

V gene TRBV2 combines with J gene TRBJ1-5; the match to TRBD1 covers 8 bases. Germline CDR1 is SNHLY and CDR2 is FYNNEI. This CDR3 spans 15 amino acids. V trimming: 8 bases; J trimming: 2 bases; junction bases outside the gene matches: 8. As DNA, the CDR3 is TGTGCCAGCGAAGCAGGGGGCTCTGGCAATCAGCCCCAGCATTTT. This gives the protein CASEAGGSGNQPQHF.

The genes are TRBV14 and TRBJ2-1, with D possibly matching TRBD2 (5 bases). CDR3 length: 15 residues. Between the trimmed V and J ends, which lost 6 bases and 0 bases, there was a span of 12 bases. In germline, CDR1 is SGHDN, CDR2 FVKESK. CDR3 bases: TGTGCCAGCAGTCCCCCGGGGAGCTCCTACAATGAGCAGTTCTTC. This sequence encodes CASSPPGSSYNEQFF.

V usage is TRBV9 and J usage is TRBJ2-1, with D possibly TRBD2 on 6 matching bases. Between the trimmed V and J ends, which lost 6 bases and 0 bases, there was a span of 16 bases. The CDR3 spans 16 residues. Germline assignment: CDR1 SGDLS and CDR2 YYNGEE. The CDR3 reads CASNPDGSSSYNEQFF. CDR3 nucleotide sequence: TGTGCCAGCAACCCAGACGGGAGTAGCTCCTACAATGAGCAGTTCTTC.

This chain uses TRBV28 with TRBJ2-7; either TRBD1 or TRBD2 may supply D (5 bases each). CDR3 length: 13 residues. CDR1 is MDHEN and CDR2 is SYDVKM in the germline V gene. V was clipped by 5 bases and J by 7 bases, with 15 bases between them. The CDR3 coding sequence is TGTGCCAGCAGTCTTATGGGGGTCAGTGAGCAGTACTTC. Protein: CASSLMGVSEQYF. Based on the CDR3 plus reference TRBV28 and TRBJ2-7, the full variable domain is DVKVTQSSRYLVKRTGEKVFLECVQDMDHENMFWYRQDPGLGLRLIYFSYDVKMKEKGDIPEGYSVSREKKERFSLILESASTNQTSMYLCASSLMGVSEQYFGPGTRLTVT.

A single count supports this clone. The chain joins TRBV5-1 to TRBJ1-3, with D perhaps TRBD1 (5 bases). The ends were cut back, 4 bases at V and 3 bases at J, with 8 bases in the middle. The CDR3 sequence is 13 residues long. Germline V gene sequence: CDR1 SGHRS, CDR2 YFSETQ. The CDR3 protein is CASSVDIGNTIYF. The DNA for the CDR3 is TGCGCCAGCAGCGTGGACATTGGAAACACCATATATTTT.

The chain combines TRBV5-4 with TRBJ2-1; D perhaps matches TRBD1 (5 bases). There are 15 residues in the CDR3. The germline gives CDR1 SGHNT, CDR2 YYREEE (reference sequence). The V end was cut by 0 bases, the J end by 5 bases, with 12 bases between. In nucleotides, the CDR3 is TGTGCCAGCAGCTTGGCGAGGCAGGGAAACAATGAGCAGTTCTTC. Translation: CASSLARQGNNEQFF.

The chain couples TRBV11-3 to TRBJ1-1, with D uncertain. This CDR3 comprises 16 residues. V was trimmed by 5 bases and J by 4 bases, leaving 20 bases between them. Germline lookup yields CDR1 SGHNT and CDR2 YENEEA. In DNA form, the CDR3 reads TGTGCCAGCAGCAAACAGCGAGGTGAGGAGGTCACTGAAGCTTTCTTT. It yields the protein CASSKQRGEEVTEAFF.

The chain joins TRBV24-1 to TRBJ2-2; 9 bases map to TRBD2. The germline CDR1 and CDR2 sequences are KGHDR and SFDVKD. The ends lost 8 bases at V and 8 bases at J; junction bases unmatched: 5. The CDR3 extends over 13 amino acids. The DNA for the CDR3 is TGTGCCACCAATAGCGGGAGAATGGGGGAGCTGTTTTTT. Amino acids: CATNSGRMGELFF.

The V call is TRBV6-2 or TRBV6-3, the J call TRBJ2-7, with a possible D match to TRBD1 (5 bases). The germline V gene has CDR1 MNHEY and CDR2 SVGEGT. V lost 5 bases, J lost 1 base, and 12 bases lay in between. The CDR3 loop spans 14 amino acids. The CDR3 sequence is CASSTQTESYEQYF. The CDR3 nucleotides read TGTGCCAGCAGTACGCAGACAGAGTCCTACGAGCAGTACTTC.

The rearrangement joins TRBV19 to TRBJ2-1; D is perhaps TRBD1 or TRBD2 (5 bases each). The V end lost 6 bases, the J end lost 7 bases, and 16 bases lay between the germline ends. In germline, CDR1 is LNHDA, CDR2 SQIVND (reference sequence). This CDR3 has 14 amino acids. As DNA, the CDR3 is TGTGCCAGTAGCCGGACCGTCGGGGCAAATGAGCAGTTCTTC. Protein: CASSRTVGANEQFF.

The genes are TRBV6-2 or TRBV6-3 and TRBJ2-1; D unresolved. CDR1 and CDR2 (germline): MNHEY, SVGEGT. Trimming removed 5 bases at V and 10 bases at J, with 15 bases between. This CDR3 contains 13 residues. The CDR3 loop reads CASSPSPLQEQFF. The CDR3 DNA reads as TGTGCCAGCAGTCCCTCCCCCCTACAGGAGCAGTTCTTC.

The chain combines TRBV5-8 with TRBJ2-7; D is perhaps TRBD1 (5 bases). CDR1 is SGHTS, CDR2 YDEGEE, per germline. This CDR3 contains 13 residues. V lost 4 bases, J lost 2 bases, and 10 bases lay in between. The CDR3 region has the DNA TGTGCCAGCAGCCGTGGACAACCCTACGAGCAGTACTTC. It is translated as CASSRGQPYEQYF.

V is TRBV7-2 and J is TRBJ2-7, with D perhaps given as TRBD1 or TRBD2 (5 bases each). The germline V gene encodes CDR1 SGHTA and CDR2 FQGNSA. There are 17 residues in the CDR3. V gave up 3 bases and J gave up 0 bases, with 18 bases separating them. CDR3 residues: CASSFFEPGRHSYEQYF. The CDR3 DNA reads TGTGCCAGCAGCTTTTTCGAGCCGGGGCGCCACTCCTACGAGCAGTACTTC.

The V call is TRBV27, the J call TRBJ2-7; maybe TRBD2 (6 bases). V was shortened by 5 bases and J by 4 bases, with 12 bases between the two germline ends. Germline CDR1 is MNHEY and CDR2 is SMNVEV (reference sequence). The length of the CDR3 is 13 residues. DNA for the CDR3: TGTGCCAGCAGTCCTCGGGGGACTTACGAGCAGTACTTC. Its protein is CASSPRGTYEQYF.

The chain employs TRBV6-5 and TRBJ2-7; D ambiguous. Germline V lookup: CDR1 MNHEY, CDR2 SVGAGI. The CDR3 consists of 11 residues. With 8 bases removed from V and 3 bases from J, the gap between germline ends came to 8 bases. The CDR3 DNA reads TGTGCCAGCTCGTGGGTCTACGAGCAGTACTTC. It codes for CASSWVYEQYF.

About this clone: Other DNA sequences of this sample code for an identical CDR3. The genes are TRBV2 and TRBJ2-5; D unclear. CDR3 length equals 11 residues. The V and J ends lost 8 bases and 1 base respectively, with 5 bases between them. Germline CDR1 SNHLY, CDR2 FYNNEI. The CDR3 coding sequence is TGTGCCAGCGGCCTCCAAGAGACCCAGTACTTC. It translates to CASGLQETQYF.

The chain joins TRBV11-3 to TRBJ2-2; no clear D. The ends were cut back, 4 bases at V and 5 bases at J, with 11 bases in the middle. This CDR3 is 14 amino acids long. Germline-derived CDR1 and CDR2 are SGHNT and YENEEA. The CDR3 DNA reads as TGTGCCAGCAGCTCTAGGAGCGTGACCGGGGAGCTGTTTTTT. The encoded protein is CASSSRSVTGELFF. Together with reference TRBV11-3 and TRBJ2-2, the CDR3 gives the full variable domain: EAGVVQSPRYKIIEKKQPVAFWCNPISGHNTLYWYLQNLGQGPELLIRYENEEAVDDSQLPKDRFSAERLKGVDSTLKIQPAELGDSAVYLCASSSRSVTGELFFGEGSRLTVL.